This passage covers 20 T cell receptor beta chains from one sample sequenced in a study of shared clonotypes between healthy human individuals. Assay used: immunoSEQ multiplex PCR; TCRdb lists only in-frame clones, some missing. The top ten clones hold over 10% of a sample with roughly 450,000 clones, roughly 78% of them seen once. The sample was PBMCs. The receptors were sampled from a woman in her 40s in good health. Some clones in this sample may be carry-over from other donors' samples.

The chain uses TRBV10-3 and TRBJ2-7; the match to TRBD1 covers 7 bases. The CDR3 extends over 13 amino acids. Germline assignment: CDR1 ENHRY and CDR2 SYGVKD. The junction had 10 bases not matched to a gene; V was cut back by 11 bases and J by 3 bases. Written as DNA, the CDR3 is TGTGCCGTGGCCGGGACAGATAACTACGAGCAGTACTTC. The encoded protein is CAVAGTDNYEQYF.

The genes are TRBV11-2 and TRBJ2-3; 7 bases are shared with TRBD2. CDR3 length: 17 amino acids. CDR1 and CDR2 from the germline V gene are SGHAT and FQNNGV. V trimming: 1 base; J trimming: 2 bases; junction bases outside the gene matches: 9. Here the CDR3 DNA reads TGTGCCAGCAGCTTAGCCAAATGGCGGGAGTTCACAGATACGCAGTATTTT. Translating it yields CASSLAKWREFTDTQYF.

A word on this clone: One junction end disagrees with the germline gene, perhaps due to a read error. The chain couples TRBV19 to TRBJ2-7, with TRBD2 identical over 14 bases. CDR3 length: 16 amino acids. Germline V gene data show CDR1 as LNHDA and CDR2 as SQIVND (reference sequence). CDR3: CASSSKGLAGAYEQYF. The DNA for the CDR3 is TGTGCCAGCAGTAGTAAGGGACTAGCGGGAGCCTACGAGCAGTACTTC.

V and J are TRBV30 and TRBJ2-5, with no clear D. The DNA end favors TRBJ2-7, so the J call may be wrong. Germline lookup yields CDR1 GTSNPN and CDR2 SVGIG (reference sequence). This CDR3 has 11 amino acids. This CDR3 is CAWLGNYEQYF. DNA of the CDR3: TGTGCCTGGTTAGGTAACTACGAGCAGTACTTC.

The chain has TRBV9 and TRBJ2-2; 8 positions match TRBD2. This CDR3 contains 16 residues. The germline CDR1 and CDR2 sequences are SGDLS and YYNGEE. J lost 5 bases, V lost 0 bases, and 6 bases had no gene match. This CDR3 is CASSVAGGLGTGELFF. CDR3 bases: TGTGCCAGCAGCGTAGCTGGGGGACTAGGAACCGGGGAGCTGTTTTTT.

J is TRBJ2-1 and V is TRBV14; the D gene is possibly TRBD2 (5 bases). Germline lookup yields CDR1 SGHDN and CDR2 FVKESK. V lost 0 bases, J lost 9 bases, and 9 bases lay in between. The CDR3 is made up of 13 amino acids. The CDR3 bases are TGTGCCAGCAGCCAAGAAAACCGGGGTGAGCAGTTCTTC. The encoded protein is CASSQENRGEQFF.

V gene TRBV19 combines with J gene TRBJ2-6; tentatively, D is TRBD2 (5 bases). The CDR3 totals 17 residues. V was pared by 5 bases and J by 2 bases, with 16 bases between. The V gene's germline CDR1 is LNHDA and CDR2 SQIVND (reference sequence). CDR3 region: CASSAPGRIAGANVLTF. CDR3 nucleotides: TGTGCCAGTAGTGCTCCGGGAAGGATCGCTGGGGCCAACGTCCTGACTTTC.

The V and J genes are TRBV7-5 and TRBJ2-7; the table names TRBD2, a call not compared with the DNA. TRBV7-5 is reported as a pseudogene. There are 17 residues in the CDR3. CDR3 bases: TGTGCCAGAAGCCCACCACCGGGACTAGCGGGAGGGAACGAGCAGTACTTC. Protein: CARSPPPGLAGGNEQYF.

The chain uses TRBV27 and TRBJ1-1; a possible D gene is TRBD1 (5 bases). CDR3 length equals 13 residues. The germline V and J ends were trimmed by 5 bases and 1 base, with 8 bases remaining between them. CDR1 is MNHEY, CDR2 SMNVEV, per germline (reference sequence). The CDR3 nucleotides read TGTGCCAGCAGTCAGGGATGGAACACTGAAGCTTTCTTT. It yields the protein CASSQGWNTEAFF.

The gene calls are TRBV19 and TRBJ1-1; TRBD1 matches at 9 bases. The CDR3 sequence is 16 residues long. V shed 5 bases, J shed 6 bases, and the junction held 13 bases outside the gene matches. Germline-derived CDR1 and CDR2 are LNHDA and SQIVND (reference sequence). CDR3 bases: TGTGCCAGTAGTTTCTTCGTTTGGACAGGGGTATCTGAAGCTTTCTTT. Its translation is CASSFFVWTGVSEAFF.

This chain links TRBV6-6 with TRBJ1-5; TRBD1 matches 7 bases. Trimming at V came to 6 bases and at J to 2 bases, leaving 10 bases not matched to a gene. Germline lookup yields CDR1 MNHNY and CDR2 SVGAGI (reference sequence). The CDR3 consists of 16 residues. In DNA, the CDR3 is TGTGCCAGCAGCTCGACCAGACAGGGTGGCAATCAGCCCCAGCATTTT. Protein: CASSSTRQGGNQPQHF.

This chain uses TRBV10-3 with TRBJ1-2; maybe TRBD1 (5 bases). Germline V gives CDR1 ENHRY, CDR2 SYGVKD. Trimming took off 0 bases at V and 2 bases at J, with 22 bases between the two ends. The CDR3 is made up of 19 amino acids. CDR3 DNA sequence: TGTGCCATCAGTGAGTCGACCGGGACGAAGGGGTTCATGAACTATGGCTACACCTTC. This encodes CAISESTGTKGFMNYGYTF.

This clone came up once. The chain joins TRBV15 to TRBJ1-5; D gene unclear. V was trimmed by 4 bases and J by 7 bases, leaving 17 bases between them. There are 15 residues in the CDR3. Germline loops: CDR1 LNHNV, CDR2 YYDKDF (reference sequence). The CDR3 here is CATSTPDGMRQPQHF. The CDR3 bases are TGTGCCACCAGCACCCCGGACGGAATGAGGCAGCCCCAGCATTTT.

This clone showed up just a few times. The chain carries TRBV2 and TRBJ1-2; 7 bases are a match to TRBD1. CDR1 and CDR2 (germline): SNHLY, FYNNEI. J lost 14 bases, V lost 4 bases, and 7 bases had no gene match. The CDR3 runs 11 residues. The CDR3 loop is CASSVDRTETF. DNA of the CDR3: TGTGCCAGCAGTGTGGACAGGACTGAGACCTTC.

Only a few counts were recorded for this clone. The chain employs TRBV7-3 and TRBJ2-5; D not resolved. The germline CDR1 and CDR2 sequences are SGHTA and FQGTGA. This CDR3 contains 13 residues. V lost 1 base and J 2 bases, leaving 5 bases between the germline ends. CDR3 loop: CASSLSKQETQYF. The DNA for the CDR3 is TGTGCCAGCAGCTTAAGTAAACAAGAGACCCAGTACTTC.

J is TRBJ2-1 and V is TRBV27; 7 bases are shared with TRBD1. CDR1 is MNHEY and CDR2 is SMNVEV in the germline V gene (reference sequence). J lost 4 bases, V lost 6 bases, and 3 bases had no gene match. This CDR3 comprises 13 residues. CDR3 sequence: CASRQGPYNEQFF. The CDR3 nucleotides are TGTGCCAGCAGACAGGGGCCATACAATGAGCAGTTCTTC.

The rearrangement links TRBV15 to TRBJ2-1; D perhaps matches TRBD1 (6 bases). V was clipped by 3 bases and J by 0 bases, with 12 bases between them. The V gene's germline CDR1 is LNHNV and CDR2 YYDKDF (reference sequence). This CDR3 is built from 16 residues. The CDR3 DNA sequence: TGTGCCACCAGCAGGGGTCTGGACAGCTCCTACAATGAGCAGTTCTTC. Translated: CATSRGLDSSYNEQFF.

The chain joins TRBV6-5 to TRBJ2-7; weak D call: TRBD1 (5 bases). CDR1 is MNHEY, CDR2 SVGAGI, per germline. CDR3 length equals 15 residues. The ends were cut back, 5 bases at V and 1 base at J, with 15 bases in the middle. The CDR3 is CASSALAGSSYEQYF. DNA for the CDR3: TGTGCCAGCAGTGCCTTGGCAGGGTCATCCTACGAGCAGTACTTC.

This clone was seen once. The chain combines TRBV30 with TRBJ2-5; 7 bases agree with TRBD2. The J call may be faulty, since TRBJ2-7 better matches the DNA end. There are 12 residues in the CDR3. Germline V gene sequence: CDR1 GTSNPN, CDR2 SVGIG (reference sequence). Here the CDR3 reads CAWSQRDYEQYF. The DNA for the CDR3 is TGTGCCTGGAGCCAGCGGGACTACGAGCAGTACTTC.

The chain has TRBV4-3 and TRBJ2-7; the D is unclear. The germline CDR1 and CDR2 sequences are LGHNA and YSLEER. The length of the CDR3 is 14 residues. V was clipped by 0 bases and J by 0 bases, with 6 bases between them. The CDR3 sequence is CASSQDSNSYEQYF. The CDR3 DNA follows: TGCGCCAGCAGCCAAGACAGTAACTCCTACGAGCAGTACTTC.